This TCR beta chain appears in the sequencing data of a study of T cells in localized non-small cell lung cancer. Two independent pathologists confirmed no atypia in lung taken at least 2 cm from tumor. In the case of this clone: Its antigen remains unidentified. This may be a read error: a much more frequent sequence differs by one nucleotide.

Repertoires were generated with immunoSEQ multiplex PCR, while TCRdb's copy carries only in-frame clones and drops some. The table lists approximately 1,500 clones, around 35% of them singletons. Germline V gene data show CDR1 as SGHNT and CDR2 as YENEEA. Losses at the gene ends were 3 bases for V and 5 bases for J; bases not matched to a gene: 6. CDR3 length equals 14 residues. Findings and limits, study-wide: Those with higher blood T cell density had longer overall survival. Paired adjacent lung recovered a median around 59 of the top 100 tumor clones.

The source material was normal lung tissue next to the tumor, sampled before any cancer treatment. The chain carries TRBV11-3 and TRBJ1-1; 7 bases are a match to TRBD1. This TCR came from a woman aged 40 to 75 with stage I squamous cell lung carcinoma. CDR3 nucleotide sequence: TGTGCCAGCAGCTTGACAGGGAGAGGAACTGAAGCTTTCTTT. Translating it yields CASSLTGRGTEAFF.